This T cell receptor (beta chain) was captured in a study of shared clonotypes between healthy human individuals. Regarding the study as a whole: Rarefaction indicated that sorted-subset sequencing remained incomplete although depth was large. Shared clonotypes: 4.5% to 5% naive CD4, 3.5% to 4% naive CD8, over 2% memory CD4, 0.4% to 0.5% memory CD8.

There were only Caucasian adults among the donors, and all lived in Nashville, Tennessee. The CDR3 is 18 residues long. Germline V gene data show CDR1 as MGHRA and CDR2 as YSYEKL. Losses at the gene ends were 2 bases for V and 9 bases for J; bases not matched to a gene: 17. About this clone itself: Its antigen remains unidentified.

TCRdb's table, derived via immunoSEQ multiplex PCR, lists solely in-frame clones and lacks some. The sample holds 2 million to 3 million clones, roughly 93% seen once. The chain joins TRBV4-1 to TRBJ2-1; 9 bases align to TRBD2. Sequencing input: naive CD4+ T cells from PBMCs. The subset: CD45RA+ positively selected. The TCR comes from a man between 18 and 29 years old in good health. Some clones in this sample may be carry-over from other donors' samples. CDR3 bases: TGCGCCAGCAGCCAATCGATATTCACTAGCGGGCCCCGCGGTGAGCAGTTCTTC. This translates into CASSQSIFTSGPRGEQFF.